This T cell receptor (beta chain) derives from a study of shared clonotypes between healthy human individuals. The V gene's germline CDR1 is GTSNPN and CDR2 SVGIG (reference sequence). This CDR3 has 18 residues. The germline V and J ends were trimmed by 6 bases and 9 bases, with 30 bases remaining between them. The naive CD8 population came from CD45RO-negative cells selected for CCR7, without terminally differentiated effector memory CD45RA+ cells. TCRdb keeps only in-frame clones here, not all; method: immunoSEQ multiplex PCR. The sample carries roughly 2,000,000 clones, roughly 95% recorded once. This receptor was obtained from a man aged 18 to 35 in good health. Sequencing input: naive CD8+ T cells sorted from blood. V usage is TRBV30 and J usage is TRBJ1-6, with no clear D. The CDR3 region has the DNA TGTGCCTGCCTGGATTCCGTCGGAAGAGCGGCTTCGTCTTCACCCCTCCACTTT. Its translation is CACLDSVGRAASSSPLHF.